This T cell receptor (beta chain) was sequenced during a study of blood T cell repertoires in COVID-19. Study context: From T cells, B-cell-depleted T cells, or PBMCs came the material, which was cDNA or gDNA.

Germline assignment: CDR1 LNHDA and CDR2 SQIVND (reference sequence). The CDR3 consists of 14 residues. Trimming removed 3 bases from V and 11 bases from J; junction bases left unmatched: 11. In the authors' methods: Amplification with reference gene primers provided the estimates of nucleated cell counts. Produced via immunoSEQ multiplex PCR; TCRdb's table is partial and in-frame only. Clonal size and the V and J genes are those of that table, whereas D and trimming came from the DNA. The sample includes 150,000 to 200,000 clones, 85% to 90% of them seen just once. Sequenced input: peripheral blood. The chain couples TRBV19 to TRBJ1-2; 8 nucleotides match TRBD1. This TCR came from a man aged 18 to 30 with acute or convalescent COVID-19. DNA for the CDR3: TGTGCCAGTAGTATGACAGGGGACCCCTCCTTTTACACCTTC. Translated, it gives CASSMTGDPSFYTF.